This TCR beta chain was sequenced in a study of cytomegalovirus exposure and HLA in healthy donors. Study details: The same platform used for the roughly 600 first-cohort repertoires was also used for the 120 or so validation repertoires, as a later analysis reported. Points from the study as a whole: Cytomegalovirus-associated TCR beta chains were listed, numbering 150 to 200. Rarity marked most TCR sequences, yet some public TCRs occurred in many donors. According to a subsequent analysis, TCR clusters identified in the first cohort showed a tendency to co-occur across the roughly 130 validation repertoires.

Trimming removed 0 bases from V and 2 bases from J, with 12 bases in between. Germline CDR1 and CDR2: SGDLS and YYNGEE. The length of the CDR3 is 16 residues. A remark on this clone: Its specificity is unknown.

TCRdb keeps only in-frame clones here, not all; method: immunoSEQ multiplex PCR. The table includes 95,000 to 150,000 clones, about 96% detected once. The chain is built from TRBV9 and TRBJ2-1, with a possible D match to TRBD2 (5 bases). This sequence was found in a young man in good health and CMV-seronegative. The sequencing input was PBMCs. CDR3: CASSVGAGGPYNEQFF. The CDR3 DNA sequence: TGTGCCAGCAGCGTAGGGGCCGGAGGACCCTACAATGAGCAGTTCTTC.